This T cell receptor beta chain was sequenced for a study of shared clonotypes between healthy human individuals (dated by TCRdb to 2020 to 2022). About the investigation overall: The cohort included three men and a couple of women between 18 and 49 years of age. To estimate repertoire size and how much clonotypes are shared between individuals, the study performed deep sequencing of blood TCR repertoires from roughly five healthy adults. To increase sequencing depth and limit assay-specific biases, TCR repertoire library preparation and sequencing were carried out by different laboratories using diverse techniques. Per donor, leukapheresis produced somewhere between about 0.9 and 9.5 billion PBMCs.

Healthy HIV-negative adults with no recently reported acute infections or vaccinations were included as donors. Every donor was a Caucasian adult living in Nashville, Tennessee, USA. For unsorted samples, tens of millions of PBMCs were counted and genomic DNA was extracted with the QIAamp DNA Blood Mini kit. Blood was collected by leukapheresis, and PBMCs were isolated by Ficoll-Histopaque density gradient centrifugation and then cryopreserved in liquid nitrogen vapor phase. Comment on this clone: The clone's antigen remains unknown. The record has no base qualities; no much larger clone is one base away.

Between the V and J ends, shortened by 0 bases and 7 bases respectively, the junction contains 2 bases. In the germline V gene, CDR1 corresponds to SGHRS and CDR2 to YFSETQ. The CDR3 measures 11 amino acids from cysteine to phenylalanine. The read is trimmed to its CDR3 DNA, 33 bases read in frame from base 1. The full study reports these points: Based on pairwise subsampling, the degree of clonotype sharing among donors was expected to be affected by sequencing depth. Only blood was sampled, and tissue TCR repertoires likely differ from those in blood. The small number of donors limited the genetic and exposure-history diversity represented.

Using the deep immunoSEQ assay, TCR CDR3 regions were amplified from genomic DNA by multiplex PCR. Extracted genomic DNA from each cell subset was spread evenly across all wells of several immunoSEQ 96-well plates, with each plate serving as a replicate. Each replicate PCR for unsorted PBMC received about 300 ng genomic DNA, equal to 25,000 to 35,000 T cell genomes. Ten immunoSEQ deep assay plates were used to sequence unsorted PBMC genomic DNA. The purified libraries were quantified using a Qubit 3.0 fluorometer, sized with a Bioanalyzer 2100, and then quantified again using the KAPA Library Quantification kit. Every immunoSEQ 96-well plate was sequenced on a dedicated single-read 150-cycle Illumina NextSeq 550 flow cell. Processing in the source paper ran as follows. Because only junctional sequences without quality scores were contained in the immunoSEQ output, filtering matching that applied to full-length reads could not be performed. Sequences were annotated with PyIR, a Python wrapper for IgBLAST v1.9, and V/J genes and CDR3 were assigned using IMGT germline references. Reads with weak V/J assignments (E-value above 1e-6), missing CDR3, stop codons, out-of-frame junctions, or ambiguous translated residues were removed. V3J clonotypes were defined as sequences sharing the same inferred V gene, J gene, and CDR3 amino acid sequence. Percentage overlap between repertoires was calculated by dividing the number of shared unique clonotypes by the size of the smaller repertoire. Richness of each repertoire was evaluated using RTK rarefaction, the Chao1 estimator, and Recon v2.1 estimates of unobserved clonotypes. TCRdb's version of the immuneACCESS table is confined to in-frame rearrangements and falls short of the full clone set. An unresolved V gene accounts for under half of the shortfall where checked; the remainder is of unknown origin. V and J calls and clone size follow that table, whereas D and trimming were derived from the DNA. The sample yields roughly 490,000 clones; roughly 78% were counted once. Approximately 12% of the sample is taken by the ten largest.

Sequenced material: PBMCs. Recombination linked TRBV5-1 to TRBJ2-1, with the D gene call left open. The TCR was taken from a woman in her thirties or forties in good health. Some clones in this sample may be carry-over from other donors' samples. The CDR3 protein: CASSLDNEQFF. The nucleotide sequence reads TGCGCCAGCAGCTTGGATAATGAGCAGTTCTTC.